Detailed here is one TCR beta chain. The target antigen is unknown. This sample stems from a study of cytomegalovirus exposure and HLA in healthy donors. Some clones are missing from TCRdb's copy, which holds only in-frame ones; the method was immunoSEQ multiplex PCR. This sample has 55,000 to 85,000 clones, with 94% found just once. Germline values: CDR1 MNHEY, CDR2 SMNVEV (reference sequence). The V segment lost 7 bases and the J segment 0 bases; nucleotides outside the gene matches: 2. The CDR3 length is 14 residues. The study, taken as a whole, reports: Most TCR sequences were rare, but some public TCRs occurred in many donors.

The sequenced sample was PBMCs. This TCR derives from a woman aged 18 to 35 in good health and CMV-seronegative. V and J are TRBV27 and TRBJ1-5, with 8 bases identical to TRBD1. The CDR3 DNA follows: TGTGCCAGCATGGACAGGGATAGCAATCAGCCCCAGCATTTT. Amino acid sequence: CASMDRDSNQPQHF.